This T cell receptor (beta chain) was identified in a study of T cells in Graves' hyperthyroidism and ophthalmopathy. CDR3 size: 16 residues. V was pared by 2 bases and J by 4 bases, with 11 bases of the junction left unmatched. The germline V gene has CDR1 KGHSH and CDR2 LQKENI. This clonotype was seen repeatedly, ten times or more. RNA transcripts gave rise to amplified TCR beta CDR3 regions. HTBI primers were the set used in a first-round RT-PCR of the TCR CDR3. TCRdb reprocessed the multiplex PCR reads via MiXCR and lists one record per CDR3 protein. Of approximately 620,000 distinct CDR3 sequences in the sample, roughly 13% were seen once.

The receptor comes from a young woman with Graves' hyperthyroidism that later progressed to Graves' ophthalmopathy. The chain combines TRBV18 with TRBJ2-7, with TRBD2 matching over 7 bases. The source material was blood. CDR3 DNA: TGTGCCAGCTCACCAAGGCTACCTAGCGGAATTTACGAGCAGTACTTC. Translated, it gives CASSPRLPSGIYEQYF. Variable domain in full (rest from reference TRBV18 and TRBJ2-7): NAGVMQNPRHLVRRRGQEARLRCSPMKGHSHVYWYRQLPEEGLKFMVYLQKENIIDESGMPKERFSAEFPKEGPSILRIQQVVRGDSAAYFCASSPRLPSGIYEQYFGPGTRLTVT.